What follows is one T cell receptor (beta chain) and its context. The sample contains more than one DNA sequence encoding this CDR3. The sample comes from a study of immune cell composition in non-small cell lung cancer. Study information: Tumours were mainly lung adenocarcinoma or squamous cell carcinoma.

J lost 3 bases, V lost 0 bases, and 4 bases had no gene match. This CDR3 is built from 15 residues. Germline V gene data show CDR1 as SGDLS and CDR2 as YYNGEE. Sequenced by immunoSEQ multiplex PCR; TCRdb stores in-frame clones only, minus some. The table lists about 4,900 clones, around 80% of them singletons, with around 23% in the top ten. The sample consisted of lung tumor tissue. The J gene is TRBJ2-3, the V gene TRBV9, with 7 nucleotides matching TRBD2. The source of this sequence is a human donor with non-small cell lung cancer. As DNA, the CDR3 is TGTGCCAGCAGCGTAGCTACGGGGGGAACAGATACGCAGTATTTT. Its protein product is CASSVATGGTDTQYF.